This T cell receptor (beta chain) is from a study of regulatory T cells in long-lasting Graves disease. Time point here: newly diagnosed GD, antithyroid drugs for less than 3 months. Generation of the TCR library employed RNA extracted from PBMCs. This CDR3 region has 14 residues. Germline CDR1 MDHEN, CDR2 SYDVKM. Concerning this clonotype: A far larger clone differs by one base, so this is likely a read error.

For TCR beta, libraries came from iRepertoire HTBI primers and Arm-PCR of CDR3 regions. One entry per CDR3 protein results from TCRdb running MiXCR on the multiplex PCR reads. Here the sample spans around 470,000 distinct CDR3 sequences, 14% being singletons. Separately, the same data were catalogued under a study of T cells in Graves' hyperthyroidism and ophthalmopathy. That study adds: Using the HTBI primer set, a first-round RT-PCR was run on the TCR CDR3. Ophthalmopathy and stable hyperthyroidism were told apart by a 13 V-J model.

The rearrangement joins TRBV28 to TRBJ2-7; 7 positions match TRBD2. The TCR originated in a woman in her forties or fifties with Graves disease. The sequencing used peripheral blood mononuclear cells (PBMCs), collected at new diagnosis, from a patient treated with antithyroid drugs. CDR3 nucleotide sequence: TGTGCCAGCAGTTCGTGGGAGGGCCACTACGAGCTGTACTTC. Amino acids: CASSSWEGHYELYF.